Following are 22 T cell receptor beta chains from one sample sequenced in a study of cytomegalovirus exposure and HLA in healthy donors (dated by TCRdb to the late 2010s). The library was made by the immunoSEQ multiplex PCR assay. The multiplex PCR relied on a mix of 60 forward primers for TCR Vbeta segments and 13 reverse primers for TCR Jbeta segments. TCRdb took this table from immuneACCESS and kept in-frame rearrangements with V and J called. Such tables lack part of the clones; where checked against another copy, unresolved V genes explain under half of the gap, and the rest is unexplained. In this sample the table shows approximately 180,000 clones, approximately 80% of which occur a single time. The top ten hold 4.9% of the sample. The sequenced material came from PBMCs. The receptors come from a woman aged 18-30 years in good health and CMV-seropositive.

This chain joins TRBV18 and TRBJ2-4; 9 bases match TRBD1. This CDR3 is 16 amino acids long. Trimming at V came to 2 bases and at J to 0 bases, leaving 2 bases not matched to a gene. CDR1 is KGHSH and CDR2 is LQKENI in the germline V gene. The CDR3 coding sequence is TGTGCCAGCTCACCAGGACAGGGGATAGCCAAAAACATTCAGTACTTC. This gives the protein CASSPGQGIAKNIQYF.

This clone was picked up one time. The CDR3 region is CSAGRGLQETQYF. In nucleotides, the CDR3 is TGCAGCGCCGGACGGGGACTGCAAGAGACCCAGTACTTC. The rearrangement uses TRBV29-1 and TRBJ2-5, with D tentatively TRBD2 (6 bases). The V gene's germline CDR1 is SQVTM and CDR2 ANQGSEA. This CDR3 is built from 13 residues. The germline V and J ends were trimmed by 7 bases and 2 bases, with 14 bases remaining between them.

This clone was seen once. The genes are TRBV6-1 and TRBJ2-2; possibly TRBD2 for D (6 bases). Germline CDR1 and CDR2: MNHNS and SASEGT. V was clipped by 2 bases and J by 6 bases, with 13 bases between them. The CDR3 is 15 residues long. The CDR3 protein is CASSEYRREAGELFF. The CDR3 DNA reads TGTGCCAGCAGTGAATACCGAAGGGAGGCCGGGGAGCTGTTTTTT.

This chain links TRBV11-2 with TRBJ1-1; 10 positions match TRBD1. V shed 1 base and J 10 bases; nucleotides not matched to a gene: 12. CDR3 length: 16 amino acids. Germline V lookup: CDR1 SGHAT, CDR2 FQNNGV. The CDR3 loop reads CASSLVGTGVLGGAFF. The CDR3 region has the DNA TGTGCCAGCAGCTTAGTAGGGACAGGGGTCTTAGGTGGAGCTTTCTTT.

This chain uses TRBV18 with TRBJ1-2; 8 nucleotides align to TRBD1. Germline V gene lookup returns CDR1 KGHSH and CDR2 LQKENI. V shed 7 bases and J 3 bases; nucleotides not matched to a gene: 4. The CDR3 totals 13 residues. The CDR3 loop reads CASLGQDDYGYTF. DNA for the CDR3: TGTGCCAGCTTGGGACAGGACGACTATGGCTACACCTTC.

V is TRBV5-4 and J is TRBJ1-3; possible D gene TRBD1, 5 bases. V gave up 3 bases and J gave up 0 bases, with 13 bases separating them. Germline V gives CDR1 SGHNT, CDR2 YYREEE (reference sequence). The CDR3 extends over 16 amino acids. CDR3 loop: CASSSLWGGSGNTIYF. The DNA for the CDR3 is TGTGCCAGCAGCTCGCTTTGGGGGGGCTCTGGAAACACCATATATTTT. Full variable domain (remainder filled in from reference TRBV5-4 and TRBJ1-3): ETGVTQSPTHLIKTRGQQVTLRCSSQSGHNTVSWYQQALGQGPQFIFQYYREEENGRGNFPPRFSGLQFPNYSSELNVNALELDDSALYLCASSSLWGGSGNTIYFGEGSWLTVV.

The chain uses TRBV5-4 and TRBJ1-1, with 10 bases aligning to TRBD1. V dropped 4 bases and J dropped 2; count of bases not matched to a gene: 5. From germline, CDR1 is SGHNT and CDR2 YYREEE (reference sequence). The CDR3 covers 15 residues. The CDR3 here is CASSLRQGANTEAFF. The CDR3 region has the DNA TGTGCCAGCAGCCTTAGACAGGGGGCTAACACTGAAGCTTTCTTT.

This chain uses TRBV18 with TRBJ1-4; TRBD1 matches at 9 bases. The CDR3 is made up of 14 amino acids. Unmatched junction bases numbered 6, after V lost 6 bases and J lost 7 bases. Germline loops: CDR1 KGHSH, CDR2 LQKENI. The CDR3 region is CASSSDRGSEKLFF. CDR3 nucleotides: TGTGCCAGCTCGTCGGACAGGGGAAGTGAAAAACTGTTTTTT.

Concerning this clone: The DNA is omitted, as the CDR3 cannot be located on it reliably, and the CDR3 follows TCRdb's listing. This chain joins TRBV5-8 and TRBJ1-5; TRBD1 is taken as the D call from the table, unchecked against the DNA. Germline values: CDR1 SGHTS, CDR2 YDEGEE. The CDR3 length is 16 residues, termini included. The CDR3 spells CASSSSGQRTNQPQHF.

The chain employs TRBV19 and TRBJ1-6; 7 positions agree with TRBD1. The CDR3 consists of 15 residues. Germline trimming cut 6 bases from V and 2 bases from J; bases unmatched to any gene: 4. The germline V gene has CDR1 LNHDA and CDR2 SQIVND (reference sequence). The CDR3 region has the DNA TGTGCCAGTAGACCAGGGGGAACCTATAATTCACCCCTCCACTTT. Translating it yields CASRPGGTYNSPLHF.

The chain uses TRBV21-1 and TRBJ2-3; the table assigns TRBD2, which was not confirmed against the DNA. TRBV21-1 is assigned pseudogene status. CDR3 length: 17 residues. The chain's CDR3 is CASSNGVAGNTTDTQYF. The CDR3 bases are TGTGCCAGCAGCAATGGGGTAGCGGGGAATACCACAGATACGCAGTATTTT.

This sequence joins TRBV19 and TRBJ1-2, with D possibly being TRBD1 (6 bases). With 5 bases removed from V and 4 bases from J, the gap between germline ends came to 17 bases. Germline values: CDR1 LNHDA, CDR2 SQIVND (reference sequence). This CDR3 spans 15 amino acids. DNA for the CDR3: TGTGCCAGTAGTGGGGGCCTTCAAGGGGGCTATGGCTACACCTTC. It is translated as CASSGGLQGGYGYTF.

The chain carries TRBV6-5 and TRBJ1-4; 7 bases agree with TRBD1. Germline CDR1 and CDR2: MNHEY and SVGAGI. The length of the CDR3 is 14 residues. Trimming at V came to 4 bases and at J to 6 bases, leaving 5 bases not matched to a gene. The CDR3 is CASSLRQGHEKLFF. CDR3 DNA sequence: TGTGCCAGCAGTTTAAGACAGGGACATGAAAAACTGTTTTTT.

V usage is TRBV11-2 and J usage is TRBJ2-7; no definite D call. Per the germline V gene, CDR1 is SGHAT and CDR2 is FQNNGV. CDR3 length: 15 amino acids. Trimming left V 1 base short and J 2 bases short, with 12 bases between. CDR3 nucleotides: TGTGCCAGCAGCTTAGGCATCCCGGTAGCCTACGAGCAGTACTTC. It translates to CASSLGIPVAYEQYF. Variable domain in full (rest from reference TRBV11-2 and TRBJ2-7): EAGVAQSPRYKIIEKRQSVAFWCNPISGHATLYWYQQILGQGPKLLIQFQNNGVVDDSQLPKDRFSAERLKGVDSTLKIQPAKLEDSAVYLCASSLGIPVAYEQYFGPGTRLTVT.

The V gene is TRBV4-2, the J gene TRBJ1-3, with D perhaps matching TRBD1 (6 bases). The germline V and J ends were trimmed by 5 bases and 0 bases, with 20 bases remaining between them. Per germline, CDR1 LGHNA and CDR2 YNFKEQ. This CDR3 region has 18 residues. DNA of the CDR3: TGTGCCAGCAGCATACGGGCCGGGACAATGAGCTCTGGAAACACCATATATTTT. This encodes CASSIRAGTMSSGNTIYF.

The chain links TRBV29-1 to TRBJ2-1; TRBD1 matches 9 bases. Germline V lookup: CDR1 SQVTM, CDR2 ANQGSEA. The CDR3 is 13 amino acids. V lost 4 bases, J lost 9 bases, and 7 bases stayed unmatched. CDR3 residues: CSVGGQGSGEQFF. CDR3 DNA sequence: TGCAGCGTTGGGGGACAGGGATCTGGTGAGCAGTTCTTC.

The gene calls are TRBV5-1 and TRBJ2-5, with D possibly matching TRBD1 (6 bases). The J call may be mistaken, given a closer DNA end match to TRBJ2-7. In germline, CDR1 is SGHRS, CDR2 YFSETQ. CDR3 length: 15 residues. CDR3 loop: CASSTGTASSYEQYF. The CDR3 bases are TGCGCCAGCAGCACAGGGACGGCTAGCTCCTACGAGCAGTACTTC.

This CDR3 is CAWSFQGADRAFF. Written as DNA, the CDR3 is TGTGCCTGGAGTTTTCAGGGGGCTGATCGAGCTTTCTTT. The chain couples TRBV30 to TRBJ1-1, with 8 positions matching TRBD1. In germline, CDR1 is GTSNPN, CDR2 SVGIG (reference sequence). The V segment lost 2 bases and the J segment 10 bases; nucleotides outside the gene matches: 9. CDR3 length: 13 amino acids.

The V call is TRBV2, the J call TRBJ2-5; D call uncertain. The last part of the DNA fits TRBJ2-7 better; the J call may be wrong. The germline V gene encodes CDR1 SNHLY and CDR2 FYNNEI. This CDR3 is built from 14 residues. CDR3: CASSDVQVSYEQYF. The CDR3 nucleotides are TGTGCCAGCAGTGACGTTCAGGTCTCCTACGAGCAGTACTTC.

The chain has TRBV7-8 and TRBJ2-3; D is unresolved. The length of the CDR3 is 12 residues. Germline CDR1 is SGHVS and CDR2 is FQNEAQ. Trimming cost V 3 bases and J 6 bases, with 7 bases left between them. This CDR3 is CASSFYEDTQYF. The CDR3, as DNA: TGTGCCAGCAGCTTTTATGAGGATACGCAGTATTTT. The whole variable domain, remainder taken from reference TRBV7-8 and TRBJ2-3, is GAGVSQSPRYKVAKRGQDVALRCDPISGHVSLFWYQQALGQGPEFLTYFQNEAQLDKSGLPSDRFFAERPEGSVSTLKIQRTQQEDSAVYLCASSFYEDTQYFGPGTRLTVL.

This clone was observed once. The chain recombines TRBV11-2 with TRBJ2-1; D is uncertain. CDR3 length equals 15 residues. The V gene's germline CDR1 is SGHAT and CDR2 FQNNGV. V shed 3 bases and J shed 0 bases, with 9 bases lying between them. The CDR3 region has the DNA TGTGCCAGCAGCTTTGACACACCCTCCTACAATGAGCAGTTCTTC. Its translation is CASSFDTPSYNEQFF.

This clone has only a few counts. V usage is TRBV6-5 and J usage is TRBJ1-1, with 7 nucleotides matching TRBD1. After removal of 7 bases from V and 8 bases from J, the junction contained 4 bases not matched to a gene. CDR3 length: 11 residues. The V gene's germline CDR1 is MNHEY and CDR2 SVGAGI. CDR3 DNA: TGTGCCAGCACCAGGGGGGCAGAAGCTTTCTTT. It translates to CASTRGAEAFF.